This T cell receptor (beta chain) was retrieved from a study of T cell responses to AZD1222 COVID-19 vaccine. The protocol was immunoSEQ multiplex PCR, while the TCRdb copy is restricted to in-frame clones and leaves out a portion. Counted here are some 120,000 clones, 85% occurring once; the ten biggest clones make up 3.5% to 5%. With 4 bases removed from V and 4 bases from J, the gap between germline ends came to 14 bases. Germline assignment: CDR1 SGHRS and CDR2 YFSETQ. The CDR3 runs 14 residues. V and J are TRBV5-1 and TRBJ2-5, with D perhaps given as TRBD1 or TRBD2 (5 bases each). The sequences come from peripheral blood, collected 28 days after the second AZD1222 dose. The receptor was derived from an adult who received the AZD1222 COVID-19 vaccine. CDR3 amino acids: CASSRDRGLETQYF. The DNA for the CDR3 is TGCGCCAGCAGCCGAGACAGAGGGCTAGAGACCCAGTACTTC. Combining the CDR3 with reference TRBV5-1 and TRBJ2-5 gives the whole variable domain KAGVTQTPRYLIKTRGQQVTLSCSPISGHRSVSWYQQTPGQGLQFLFEYFSETQRNKGNFPGRFSGRQFSNSRSEMNVSTLELGDSALYLCASSRDRGLETQYFGPGTRLLVL.